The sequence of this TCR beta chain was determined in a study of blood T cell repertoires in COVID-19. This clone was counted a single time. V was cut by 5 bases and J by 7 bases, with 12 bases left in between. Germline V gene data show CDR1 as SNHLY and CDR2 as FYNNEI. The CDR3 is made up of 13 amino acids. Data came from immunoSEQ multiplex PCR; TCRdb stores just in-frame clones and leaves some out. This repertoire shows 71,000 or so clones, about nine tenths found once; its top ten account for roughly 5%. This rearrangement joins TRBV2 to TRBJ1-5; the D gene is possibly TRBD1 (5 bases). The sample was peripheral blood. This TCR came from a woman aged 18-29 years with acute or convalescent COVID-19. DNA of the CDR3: TGTGCCAGCAGTCTCCAGGGAACCCAGCCCCAGCATTTT. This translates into CASSLQGTQPQHF.